The next 8 T cell receptor beta chains were all read from a single sample in a study of cytomegalovirus exposure and HLA in healthy donors. The PCR used 60 Vbeta and 13 Jbeta primers. Profiled with immunoSEQ multiplex PCR; TCRdb holds only in-frame clones, not every one. The table records some 150,000 clones, 75% of them present only once. Input material: PBMCs. These receptors were taken from a young man in good health and CMV-seronegative.

The chain joins TRBV2 to TRBJ1-4; TRBD1 might be the D (5 bases). Germline V gives CDR1 SNHLY, CDR2 FYNNEI. This CDR3 is 15 amino acids long. V was pared by 6 bases and J by 8 bases, with 19 bases between. This CDR3 reads CASRPGWPEGEKLFF. CDR3 nucleotides: TGTGCCAGCAGGCCAGGTTGGCCGGAGGGGGAAAAACTGTTTTTT.

V usage is TRBV9 and J usage is TRBJ2-7; 8 bases are a match to TRBD2. V trimming: 1 base; J trimming: 6 bases; junction bases outside the gene matches: 15. The CDR3 runs 17 residues. Germline assignment: CDR1 SGDLS and CDR2 YYNGEE. CDR3 region: CASSVRPAGGAEGEQYF. The CDR3 nucleotides are TGTGCCAGCAGCGTAAGGCCCGCGGGGGGCGCCGAGGGCGAGCAGTACTTC.

V gene TRBV2 combines with J gene TRBJ2-3; 12 bases are shared with TRBD2. Trimming took 7 bases from V and 6 from J; bases not matched to a gene: 11. This CDR3 region has 16 residues. CDR1 is SNHLY, CDR2 FYNNEI, per germline. Written as DNA, the CDR3 is TGTGCCAGCAACCTAGCGGGAGGGACGATAGGGGATACGCAGTATTTT. Translated: CASNLAGGTIGDTQYF. The whole variable domain, filled in from reference TRBV2 and TRBJ2-3, reads EPEVTQTPSHQVTQMGQEVILRCVPISNHLYFYWYRQILGQKVEFLVSFYNNEISEKSEIFDDQFSVERPDGSNFTLKIRSTKLEDSAMYFCASNLAGGTIGDTQYFGPGTRLTVL.

J is TRBJ1-5 and V is TRBV28; D is possibly TRBD1 (5 bases). Germline CDR1 is MDHEN and CDR2 is SYDVKM. The CDR3 consists of 14 residues. V lost 3 bases and J 6 bases, leaving 12 bases between the germline ends. The CDR3 here is CASSLAGTGQPQHF. The CDR3, as DNA: TGTGCCAGCAGTTTGGCGGGGACGGGTCAGCCCCAGCATTTT.

CDR3 sequence: CASSPTGGADGYTF. For the CDR3, the DNA is TGTGCCAGCAGCCCGACAGGGGGCGCAGATGGCTACACCTTC. The rearrangement links TRBV7-8 to TRBJ1-2; TRBD1 aligns across 10 bases. The CDR3 length is 14 residues. Looked up from germline, CDR1 is SGHVS and CDR2 is FQNEAQ. The trim removed 5 bases at V and 6 bases at J, leaving 6 bases unmatched. The full variable domain, completed using reference TRBV7-8 and TRBJ1-2, is GAGVSQSPRYKVAKRGQDVALRCDPISGHVSLFWYQQALGQGPEFLTYFQNEAQLDKSGLPSDRFFAERPEGSVSTLKIQRTQQEDSAVYLCASSPTGGADGYTFGSGTRLTVV.

The rearrangement uses TRBV25-1 and TRBJ2-2; 8 bases map to TRBD1. The CDR3 is made up of 15 amino acids. In germline, CDR1 is MGHDK, CDR2 SYGVNS. With 3 bases clipped from V and 5 bases from J, the junction kept 5 bases outside the gene matches. This CDR3 reads CASSDAQGATGELFF. For the CDR3, the DNA is TGTGCCAGCAGTGATGCGCAGGGGGCGACCGGGGAGCTGTTTTTT. Full variable domain (outside the CDR3, taken from reference TRBV25-1 and TRBJ2-2): EADIYQTPRYLVIGTGKKITLECSQTMGHDKMYWYQQDPGMELHLIHYSYGVNSTEKGDLSSESTVSRIRTEHFPLTLESARPSHTSQYLCASSDAQGATGELFFGEGSRLTVL.

The rearrangement uses TRBV28 and TRBJ2-3; 11 positions agree with TRBD1. Looked up from germline, CDR1 is MDHEN and CDR2 is SYDVKM. V lost 5 bases and J lost 0; bases outside the gene matches: 16. The CDR3 is 20 residues long. The CDR3 nucleotides read TGTGCCAGCAGTGTACCGGGACAGGGGGTTCTTCCCACTAGCACAGATACGCAGTATTTT. Amino acids: CASSVPGQGVLPTSTDTQYF.

In this sample, this clone turned up a few times. The chain joins TRBV4-2 to TRBJ2-3; 10 positions match TRBD1. Trimming removed 4 bases from V and 6 bases from J; junction bases left unmatched: 25. Looked up from germline, CDR1 is LGHNA and CDR2 is YNFKEQ. This CDR3 has 21 residues. CDR3 in DNA: TGTGCCAGCAGCCCCCCATTCCGGGACAGGGGACTTTCGTTTTCTATGGATACGCAGTATTTT. Its protein is CASSPPFRDRGLSFSMDTQYF.